Presented here are 22 T cell receptor beta chains from one specimen sequenced in a study of blood T cell repertoires in COVID-19. The data were produced by immunoSEQ multiplex PCR, yet TCRdb's version contains in-frame clones alone and is incomplete. This sample has under 350,000 clones; 86% occur once, and the top ten carry around 4.4%. The material sequenced was PBMCs or T cells enriched from blood (not recorded which). The source of these receptors is a woman aged 40 to 50 with acute COVID-19.

The chain combines TRBV7-9 with TRBJ1-2; D remains ambiguous. Trimming removed 5 bases at V and 4 bases at J, with 17 bases between. Per the germline V gene, CDR1 is SEHNR and CDR2 is FQNEAQ (reference sequence). This CDR3 is built from 15 residues. The CDR3 sequence is CASSPPSVRAYGYTF. The CDR3 nucleotides are TGTGCCAGCAGCCCCCCCTCGGTGAGGGCCTATGGCTACACCTTC.

This clone was seen a single time. This chain uses TRBV7-9 with TRBJ2-7, with unresolved D. Germline lookup yields CDR1 SEHNR and CDR2 FQNEAQ (reference sequence). Trimming removed 5 bases from V and 6 bases from J, with 14 bases in between. The CDR3 spans 13 residues. The CDR3 DNA is TGTGCCAGCAGCCGAGGCGTCCGTAGCGAGCAGTACTTC. Its protein is CASSRGVRSEQYF.

The chain recombines TRBV15 with TRBJ1-2; maybe TRBD1 (5 bases). Trimming removed 3 bases at V and 4 bases at J, with 15 bases between. The CDR3 has 15 amino acids. Germline values: CDR1 LNHNV, CDR2 YYDKDF (reference sequence). CDR3: CATSRDRTGGYGYTF. Here the CDR3 DNA reads TGTGCCACCAGCAGGGATAGAACAGGCGGCTATGGCTACACCTTC.

V is TRBV12-5 and J is TRBJ1-5; 10 bases are shared with TRBD1. The CDR3 has 15 residues. The germline gives CDR1 LGHNT, CDR2 FRNRAP. The J segment lost 4 bases and the V segment lost 6 bases, leaving 6 bases of the junction unmatched. The CDR3 sequence: CASGGDRGRNQPQHF. CDR3 in DNA: TGTGCTAGTGGGGGAGACAGGGGGCGAAATCAGCCCCAGCATTTT.

This chain uses TRBV18 with TRBJ1-1; tentatively, D is TRBD1 (5 bases). The CDR3 runs to 14 residues. Per germline, CDR1 KGHSH and CDR2 LQKENI. V was cut by 3 bases and J by 7 bases, with 15 bases left in between. The CDR3, as DNA: TGTGCCAGCTCACCCCACAATCAGGGAGGTGAAGCTTTCTTT. It yields the protein CASSPHNQGGEAFF. Variable domain in full (rest from reference TRBV18 and TRBJ1-1): NAGVMQNPRHLVRRRGQEARLRCSPMKGHSHVYWYRQLPEEGLKFMVYLQKENIIDESGMPKERFSAEFPKEGPSILRIQQVVRGDSAAYFCASSPHNQGGEAFFGQGTRLTVV.

V and J are TRBV7-3 and TRBJ2-1; TRBD1 is a possible D gene (5 bases). CDR3 length equals 14 residues. Germline-derived CDR1 and CDR2 are SGHTA and FQGTGA. Trimming took off 1 base at V and 7 bases at J, with 11 bases between the two ends. CDR3 region: CASSLSPGRNEQFF. CDR3 sequence (DNA): TGTGCCAGCAGCTTAAGTCCAGGGCGTAATGAGCAGTTCTTC.

This chain uses TRBV7-3 with TRBJ2-2; D might be TRBD1 (5 bases). Germline-derived CDR1 and CDR2 are SGHTA and FQGTGA. This CDR3 has 14 amino acids. Trimming left V 4 bases short and J 6 bases short, with 12 bases between. CDR3 region: CASSSPGRSGELFF. Written as DNA, the CDR3 is TGTGCCAGCAGCTCCCCAGGGCGGTCCGGGGAGCTGTTTTTT.

The chain couples TRBV15 to TRBJ2-1; D unresolved. Germline loops: CDR1 LNHNV, CDR2 YYDKDF (reference sequence). The V end was cut by 7 bases, the J end by 2 bases, with 9 bases between. This CDR3 has 13 amino acids. The DNA for the CDR3 is TGTGCCACCACGCGTAATACCTACAATGAGCAGTTCTTC. As protein: CATTRNTYNEQFF. Looking up the rest from reference TRBV15 and TRBJ2-1 gives the full variable domain: DAMVIQNPRYQVTQFGKPVTLSCSQTLNHNVMYWYQQKSSQAPKLLFHYYDKDFNNEADTPDNFQSRRPNTSFCFLDIRSPGLGDTAMYLCATTRNTYNEQFFGPGTRLTVL.

This rearrangement joins TRBV5-6 to TRBJ2-7; the D gene is possibly TRBD1 (5 bases). The germline V gene encodes CDR1 SGHDT and CDR2 YYEEEE. V lost 2 bases, J lost 2 bases, and 17 bases lay in between. The length of the CDR3 is 16 residues. The CDR3 DNA is TGTGCCAGCAGCTTTGGGGTGAGTGACAGTGCCTACGAGCAGTACTTC. Translated: CASSFGVSDSAYEQYF.

The rearrangement uses TRBV5-4 and TRBJ2-7; D may be TRBD2 (7 bases). This CDR3 has 14 amino acids. Germline V lookup: CDR1 SGHNT, CDR2 YYREEE (reference sequence). The germline V and J ends were trimmed by 4 bases and 2 bases, with 13 bases remaining between them. In nucleotides, the CDR3 is TGTGCCAGCAGCCCGGACAGCGGGGCCTACGAGCAGTACTTC. Translating gives CASSPDSGAYEQYF.

The chain combines TRBV7-2 with TRBJ1-4; D might be TRBD1 (5 bases). The CDR3 has 14 residues. V was clipped by 5 bases and J by 4 bases, with 11 bases between them. The germline V gene has CDR1 SGHTA and CDR2 FQGNSA. For the CDR3, the DNA is TGTGCCAGCAGCCGCCAGGGCCTTAATGAAAAACTGTTTTTT. Translation: CASSRQGLNEKLFF.

V gene TRBV14 combines with J gene TRBJ2-2; no reliable D call. Germline V CDR1 and CDR2: SGHDN, FVKESK. Trimming left V 5 bases short and J 3 bases short, with 10 bases between. The CDR3 sequence is 14 residues long. CDR3 in DNA: TGTGCCAGCAGCAACCAGATGTACACCGGGGAGCTGTTTTTT. Its protein is CASSNQMYTGELFF.

This clone was counted a single time. The chain employs TRBV2 and TRBJ1-3; D gene unclear. Trimming removed 4 bases at V and 0 bases at J, with 16 bases between. CDR3 length equals 17 residues. Germline V gene sequence: CDR1 SNHLY, CDR2 FYNNEI. This chain's CDR3 is CASSVARGQDSGNTIYF. The CDR3 bases are TGTGCCAGCAGTGTCGCCCGGGGTCAGGACTCTGGAAACACCATATATTTT.

In this sample, this clone turned up once. V is TRBV11-2 and J is TRBJ2-1; 8 bases are a match to TRBD2. The germline V gene encodes CDR1 SGHAT and CDR2 FQNNGV. J lost 10 bases, V lost 3 bases, and 11 bases had no gene match. The CDR3 contains 15 residues. DNA for the CDR3: TGTGCCAGCAGCTTTAGCCGCGGGGGGAGTCGCGAGCAGTTCTTC. It codes for CASSFSRGGSREQFF. Full variable domain (outside the CDR3, taken from reference TRBV11-2 and TRBJ2-1): EAGVAQSPRYKIIEKRQSVAFWCNPISGHATLYWYQQILGQGPKLLIQFQNNGVVDDSQLPKDRFSAERLKGVDSTLKIQPAKLEDSAVYLCASSFSRGGSREQFFGPGTRLTVL.

The chain couples TRBV19 to TRBJ2-7, with D perhaps matching TRBD2 (7 bases). Between the trimmed V and J ends, which lost 5 bases and 0 bases, there was a span of 20 bases. The CDR3 has 17 residues. Germline V gene data show CDR1 as LNHDA and CDR2 as SQIVND (reference sequence). The CDR3 DNA sequence: TGTGCCAGTAGTCCGATAGGGGGAGCGGGACGCTCCTACGAGCAGTACTTC. It translates to CASSPIGGAGRSYEQYF.

Points on this clone: The same CDR3 can be traced to other DNA sequences in this sample. The chain couples TRBV7-3 to TRBJ2-1; 8 bases line up with TRBD2. V gave up 5 bases and J gave up 4 bases; unmatched junction bases: 7. Per germline, CDR1 SGHTA and CDR2 FQGTGA. The length of the CDR3 is 15 residues. CDR3 nucleotide sequence: TGTGCCAGCAGCCCAACTAGCGGCAGTTACAATGAGCAGTTCTTC. Translation: CASSPTSGSYNEQFF.

This chain connects TRBV28 to TRBJ1-1, with TRBD1 matching over 7 bases. V was clipped by 5 bases and J by 3 bases; unmatched bases: 9. The V gene's germline CDR1 is MDHEN and CDR2 SYDVKM. The CDR3 spans 15 residues. Here the CDR3 DNA reads TGTGCCAGCAGTCTTGGGACAGTCAAATACACTGAAGCTTTCTTT. Its translation: CASSLGTVKYTEAFF.

J is TRBJ2-2 and V is TRBV12-3 or TRBV12-4; D uncertain. The CDR3 sequence is 13 residues long. The V and J ends lost 6 bases and 7 bases respectively, with 12 bases between them. CDR3 coding DNA: TGTGCCAGCAGCCCCCTACGGGTCGGGGAGCTGTTTTTT. Amino acids: CASSPLRVGELFF.

The V call is TRBV11-2, the J call TRBJ2-7; TRBD1 is a possible D gene (5 bases). V was pared by 2 bases and J by 4 bases, with 6 bases between. Per the germline V gene, CDR1 is SGHAT and CDR2 is FQNNGV. The length of the CDR3 is 12 residues. Written as DNA, the CDR3 is TGTGCCAGCAGCTTAAAGGGGTACGAGCAGTACTTC. This encodes CASSLKGYEQYF.

The chain joins TRBV15 to TRBJ2-3; 7 bases are shared with TRBD1. The CDR3 runs to 16 residues. The ends lost 3 bases at V and 2 bases at J; junction bases unmatched: 8. The V gene's germline CDR1 is LNHNV and CDR2 YYDKDF (reference sequence). CDR3 protein: CATSRYRDSLTDTQYF. The DNA for the CDR3 is TGTGCCACCAGCAGGTACCGGGACAGCCTCACAGATACGCAGTATTTT.

V and J are TRBV9 and TRBJ2-1, with D possibly TRBD1 on 5 matching bases. This CDR3 has 16 residues. Germline V CDR1 and CDR2: SGDLS, YYNGEE. Trimming cost V 0 bases and J 2 bases, with 12 bases left between them. DNA of the CDR3: TGTGCCAGCAGCGTAGGGGGCGGCGAGACCTACAATGAGCAGTTCTTC. It yields the protein CASSVGGGETYNEQFF.

The chain links TRBV12-3 or TRBV12-4 to TRBJ2-2; no firm D call. The CDR3 covers 13 residues. Trimming removed 6 bases from V and 0 bases from J, with 5 bases in between. The DNA for the CDR3 is TGTGCCAGCAGCCCCGCGAACACCGGGGAGCTGTTTTTT. Protein: CASSPANTGELFF.